This TCR beta chain was found in a study of blood T cell repertoires in COVID-19 (dated by TCRdb to about 2020). About the full investigation: Samples from collaborators originated in the United States, Italy and Spain and spanned both the acute and convalescent phases of COVID-19. The prospective study material was composed of cDNA or gDNA derived from T cells, B-cell-depleted T cells, or PBMCs. Deeply sampled blood TCRbeta repertoires from subjects exposed to, actively infected with, or recovered from COVID-19 were included in the dataset. The repertoires were released in a freely available public database meant as a resource for research on the immune response to SARS-CoV-2. The samples were drawn from two sources: the first 160 participants of the ongoing ImmuneRACE study, and fewer than 1,500 subjects contributed by 6 global collaborators. The sample metadata nearly always contained a de-identified subject ID, COVID-19 status, age in years and sex. Where available, HLA class I and class II types were taken from metadata supplied by the sample provider and were not determined by assay-based typing. Study-wide conclusions, independent of this receptor: The quantity of clinical and demographic metadata differed by source and by participant and was supplied without curation.

Measured from the cysteine to the phenylalanine, the CDR3 is 15 residues long. Of all the DNA, just the CDR3 is kept, 45 bases in frame from base 1. V was cut back by 5 bases and J by 4 bases, leaving a gap of 17 bases between them. Sequences SEHNR (CDR1) and FQNEAQ (CDR2) are obtained from the germline V gene (reference sequence). The immunoSEQ Assay, a bias-controlled multiplex PCR, was used to amplify TCRbeta CDR3 regions from genomic DNA. The source study handled its data this way. Nucleated cell counts per sample were estimated from amplification of reference gene primers within the assay. To quantify the absolute abundance of each unique TCRbeta CDR3 rearrangement, sequence reads were collapsed and filtered. For each sample, productive Simpson clonality was calculated as the square root of Simpson's diversity index over productive rearrangements. TCRdb provides this immuneACCESS table in a form limited to in-frame rearrangements. Some clones are lacking; in checked studies, under half of them reflect an unresolved V gene, and why the rest are absent is not known. That table gives V, J and clone size, and the DNA gave D and trimming. The sample has about 120,000 clones on record, 65% to 80% of them singletons. The leading ten clones occupy about 0.85% of the sample.

Whole blood was collected in K2EDTA tubes by collaborating institutions according to the institutions' own protocols. For TCRbeta analysis, collaborators shipped samples as frozen whole blood, isolated PBMCs, or DNA extracted from either of those sample types. Concerning this clone itself: Its antigen is currently not known. No quality values exist for individual bases; no much larger clone is one base distant.

The material sequenced was peripheral blood. The chain links TRBV7-9 with TRBJ2-5; possibly the D gene is TRBD2, per 6 matching bases. This sequence was found in a human donor with acute or convalescent COVID-19. The donor label of this sample is uncertain. The CDR3 region has the sequence CASSPKRRVGETQYF. The bases are TGTGCCAGCAGCCCAAAGAGGAGGGTAGGAGAGACCCAGTACTTC.